Judged by frequency, the clone carrying this TCR beta chain is large. Its cognate antigen is unknown. This sample stems from a study of T cell clusters in autoimmune cytopenias. Study-wide results and caveats: TRB repertoire shifts in secondary cytopenia and chronic lymphocytic leukemia mostly reflected lymphoma, not autoimmunity. Exclusive TRB clusters were about 2.9-fold more numerous in healthy donors than in active autoimmune hepatitis. The T cell clusters were defined only in silico, without experimental functional validation.

Germline CDR1 KGHDR, CDR2 SFDVKD. The CDR3 extends over 13 amino acids. Each sample's input was around 270 ng genomic DNA, some 38,000 genome equivalents. TRB rearrangements were amplified by touch-down multiplex PCR with mixed TRB-A/B primers. TCRdb re-called the multiplex PCR reads, yielding one record per CDR3 amino acid sequence without DNA. Across around 580 distinct CDR3 sequences, the top ten clones capture 23% of the sample. This TCR was sampled from a human donor with an autoimmune cytopenia or autoimmune hepatitis (not recorded which). The sequenced sample consisted of peripheral blood. This chain connects TRBV24-1 to TRBJ2-1; TCRdb's assignment of TRBD2 cannot be checked, as there is no DNA. The CDR3 region is CATSDSLSAEQFF.